This TCR beta chain was recovered during a study of T cell repertoires in cytomegalovirus infection. Study context: Shared public TCR beta signatures pointed to both CMV infection and a matching HLA type.

TCRdb reanalysed the reads using MiXCR and keeps one entry per CDR3 protein. The sample lists fewer than 250,000 distinct CDR3 sequences; more than 9% were seen once. This CDR3 is built from 14 residues. CDR1 is ENHRY, CDR2 SYGVKD, per germline. The V gene end was trimmed by 6 bases and the J gene end by 4 bases; junction bases not matched to a gene: 4. Sequenced input: PBMCs. The J gene is TRBJ1-3, the V gene TRBV10-3; 9 nucleotides agree with TRBD1. The sequence came from a human donor in good health (CMV status not recorded). Some clones in this sample may be carry-over from other donors' samples. The CDR3 is CAISPGQGGNTIYF. The CDR3 DNA reads TGTGCCATCAGCCCGGGACAGGGAGGAAACACCATATATTTT.